The sequence of this TCR beta chain was determined in a study of cytomegalovirus exposure and HLA in healthy donors (dated by TCRdb to about 2017). Concerning the study at large: According to an earlier analysis of 587 of the donors, about 179 million T cells yielded 117 million unique TCR beta sequences and 276 Gb of sequence data. A separate validation cohort of 100 to 150 different subjects was used in addition to the roughly 720-subject first cohort. In the later analysis, no new phenotypic data were used to find candidate immune exposures; instead, reliance was placed on TCR beta sequences and their occurrence across donors. An earlier analysis of 587 of the donors used high-throughput TCR beta sequencing to judge whether each TCR beta V gene segment behaved as functional or pseudogenic. The study used immunosequencing to profile the T cell repertoires of 666 subjects and linked those repertoires to cytomegalovirus serostatus. Typing coverage varied by locus: roughly 620-640 donors for A, B, C, DRB1 and DQB1; around 560 for DQA1; 606 for DPA1; 450 to 480 for DPB1. Among under 450 genotyped donors of the cohort, an average of approximately 240,000 unique TCR beta nucleotide sequences were sequenced per donor, about a sixth of them non-productive. An early release covering approximately 600 HLA-typed donors comprised 300 to 350 gigabases of sequencing data and approximately 85 million unique TCR sequences. A later analysis re-examined previously published TCR beta repertoires from just over 650 donors and added high-resolution HLA genotyping to investigate patterns of TCR occurrence. Roughly 5 DR-DQ haplotypes were handled as single units for association and clustering, since linkage in the cohort was strong. Genome-wide SNP genotypes for about three fifths of the 666 donors were used in a later genetic analysis, which treated that subset as a discovery cohort. HLA typing included class I and class II loci at four-digit resolution. Alongside the repertoire data, information on donor age, sex, ethnicity and CMV serostatus was compiled. The study was designed to test whether signatures of past pathogen exposure could be identified by cataloging public T cell receptors. To predict cytomegalovirus infection status, the study brought together high-throughput TCR immunosequencing, statistical association of individual TCRs with disease status, and machine learning. Of the 300 to 450 genotyped donors, approximately 81% were placed in the genetic ancestry cluster associated with self-reported Caucasian donors. All discovery cohort repertoires had been generated using a single sequencing platform.

The library was built by means of the immunoSEQ multiplex PCR assay. For the multiplex PCR, a mixture combining 60 forward primers for TCR Vbeta segments and 13 reverse primers for TCR Jbeta segments was used. Amplification of the CDR3 region of rearranged TCR beta genes was performed with a multiplex PCR assay on genomic DNA. Amplified TCR beta libraries were sequenced as 87-base-pair reads on the Illumina HiSeq System. As for the original processing: A later analysis counted about 76 million unique TCR beta chains across the 640 or so repertoires, and some 12 million of these chains were shared by at least two donors. To remove PCR and sequencing errors, raw reads were error-corrected and collapsed into unique sequences using a nearest-neighbor algorithm that merged closely related sequences. Alignment of CDR3 sequences to IMGT reference sequences was used to assign V, D and J gene segments. For a sequence to be retained, a match of at least six nucleotides to both a V gene segment and a J gene segment was required. A rearrangement was called productive if the CDR3 had no stop codons and remained in frame with V and J, and every other rearrangement was called non-productive. Following IMGT convention, CDR3 was defined as the stretch from the second conserved V-encoded cysteine to the conserved J-encoded phenylalanine. The earlier analysis of some 550 of the donors excluded any sequence lacking an unambiguous match to a single V gene segment. An earlier analysis of about 590 of the donors classified V segments as functional when productive rearrangements were above 56.7% and as segregating when the standard deviation between donors was above 5%. A statistical classification framework was built to diagnose cytomegalovirus status from the catalog of TCR beta chain sequences. In a later analysis, V and J genes were assigned by comparing TCR nucleotide sequences against IMGT/GENE-DB human TR gene sequences. In a later analysis, CDR3 sequences and most-parsimonious VDJ recombination scenarios were assigned using the TCRdist pipeline. In a later analysis, every TCR beta chain was defined by the combination of its CDR3 amino acid sequence and its V-gene family, and reads without a unique V-gene family were dropped. A later analysis removed over 500 highly shared, low-generation-probability nucleotide sequences to deal with suspected cross-contamination and a sequencing artifact. In a later analysis, a clonal expansion index for each public chain was calculated from normalized within-repertoire ranks of inferred template counts. In a later analysis, generation probabilities were computed using a VDJ recombination model fitted to out-of-frame rearrangements, and the results were checked against IGoR. In a later analysis, hypergeometric tests were used to score TCR-TCR, TCR-HLA and TCR-CMV co-occurrence, with a repertoire-size bias correction applied to TCR pairs. False discovery rates were estimated in a later analysis by permuting HLA or CMV assignments 20 times. A later analysis grouped co-occurring TCRs with DBSCAN, adding TCRdist sequence similarity when clustering within HLA-allele-positive subsets. Co-occurrence clustering excluded repertoires with fewer than 30,000 or more than 120,000 public chains, plus five with anomalous nucleotide sharing. The immuneACCESS repertoire file appears here via TCRdb, limited to in-frame rearrangements. These files lack a portion of the clones; in checked studies, under half of the deficit traces to unresolved V genes, and the cause of the others is not known. That table supplies the V and J calls and clone size; D and trimming were determined from the DNA. The sample records roughly 200,000 clones, approximately 85% of which are singletons. The top ten constitute approximately 2.4% of the sample.

As regards this clone: The antigen it recognizes is unknown. No qualities accompany the bases; no much larger clone lies one base away.

Results and caveats for the whole study, not just this receptor: HLA typing was unavailable for some donors at each locus, so association tests used only the typed subset. The study gave a list of 150 to 200 TCR beta chains associated with cytomegalovirus. Assigning TCR associations to individual alleles was difficult when HLA alleles, especially DR and DQ, strongly co-occurred. Correlated functional status among segregating V segments might reflect linkage disequilibrium, but an unknown experimental factor could not be ruled out. A later analysis found that HLA-associated TCR beta chains were more clonally expanded and had lower generation probabilities than equally common non-associated chains. Immune exposure information for the cohort was limited to CMV serostatus. The cohort was sequenced for TCR beta chains only, and without alpha or paired-chain data the features that could be detected were limited. A later analysis reported that several top co-occurrence clusters appeared linked to parvovirus B19, influenza, CMV and Epstein-Barr virus. The sequencing pipeline was judged likely to have produced a cluster of highly shared sequence variants as a technical artifact. In a later analysis, the rate of TCR association differed among HLA loci, with DRB1 alleles having the most associated TCRs and HLA-C alleles having the fewest. Three of the identified cytomegalovirus-associated TCR beta chains were confirmed in vitro to be specific for cytomegalovirus antigens. In a later analysis, most CMV-associated TCR beta chains were found to appear HLA-restricted, with HLA associations seemingly driven largely by CMV exposure. The presence/absence analyses assumed that sequencing depth was roughly uniform across donors, and that assumption may not be true. A further reported finding was that TCR beta sequences accurately predicted the HLA-A and HLA-B alleles for most subjects in the first cohort. The classifier was reported to diagnose cytomegalovirus status with high specificity and sensitivity in both the original cohort and the validation cohort. Across donors, most TCR sequences were observed very rarely, whereas some public TCRs were present in many individuals. The earlier analysis of 587 of the donors excluded roughly 17 rarely observed V segments, including chromosome 9 orphons, because counts were too low. A later analysis associated about 17,000 TCR beta sequences with specific HLA alleles at a false discovery rate of 0.05. In a later genetic analysis, fewer N-insertions in productive TCRs were reported among donors in an Asian-associated ancestry cluster than the roughly 700-donor mean. It was suggested by the authors that the approach could potentially be generalized to other disease states and immunological phenotypes. In an earlier analysis of roughly 560 of the donors, most TCR beta V segments were observed in productive rearrangements about 90% or about 30% of the time, broadly matching IMGT annotations. In a later genetic analysis, a missense DCLRE1C variant was associated with V-gene and J-gene trimming of TCR beta chains, and the association was replicated in an independent cohort.

The cohort consisted of some 730 healthy bone marrow donors. At the time of sampling, all cohort members were nominally healthy, though unrecorded immune exposures were likely present. The donor tested CMV seronegative, placing the donor among the 350 or so seronegative members of the cohort. A peripheral blood sample was collected from each donor, and TCR beta sequencing was performed on peripheral blood mononuclear cells. The Qiagen DNeasy Blood Extraction Kit was used to extract genomic DNA from the blood cell samples. The material sequenced was PBMCs. The receptor was derived from a woman aged 50 to 65 in good health and CMV-seronegative.

The CDR3: CASSLIHINTEAFF. The bases read TGTGCCAGCAGCCTCATACATATCAACACTGAAGCTTTCTTT. The rearranged segments are TRBV7-9 and TRBJ1-1; the D gene assignment is ambiguous. The CDR3 numbers 14 residues from cysteine through phenylalanine. The only DNA kept is the CDR3, 42 bases in frame from the first base. Reading the germline V gene (reference sequence) gives CDR1 SEHNR and CDR2 FQNEAQ. Cut back by 5 bases and 2 bases, the V and J ends lie 12 bases apart.